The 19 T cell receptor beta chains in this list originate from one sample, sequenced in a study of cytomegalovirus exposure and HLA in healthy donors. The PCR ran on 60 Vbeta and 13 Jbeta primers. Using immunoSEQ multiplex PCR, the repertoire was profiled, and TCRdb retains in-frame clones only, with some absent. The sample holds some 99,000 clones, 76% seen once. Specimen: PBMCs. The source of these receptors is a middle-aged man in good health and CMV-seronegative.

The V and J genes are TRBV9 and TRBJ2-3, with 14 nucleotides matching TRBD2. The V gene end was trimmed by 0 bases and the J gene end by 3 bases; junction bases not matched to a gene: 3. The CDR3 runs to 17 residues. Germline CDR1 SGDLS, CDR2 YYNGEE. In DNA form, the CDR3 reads TGTGCCAGCAGCGTAGGACTAGCGGGGGGGAAGACAGATACGCAGTATTTT. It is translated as CASSVGLAGGKTDTQYF. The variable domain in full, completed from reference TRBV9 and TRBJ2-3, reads DSGVTQTPKHLITATGQRVTLRCSPRSGDLSVYWYQQSLDQGLQFLIQYYNGEERAKGNILERFSAQQFPDLHSELNLSSLELGDSALYFCASSVGLAGGKTDTQYFGPGTRLTVL.

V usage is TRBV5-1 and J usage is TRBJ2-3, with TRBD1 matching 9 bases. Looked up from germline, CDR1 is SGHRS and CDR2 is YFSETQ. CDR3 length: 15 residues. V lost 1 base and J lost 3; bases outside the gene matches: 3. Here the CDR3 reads CASSLTGGQTDTQYF. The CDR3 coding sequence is TGCGCCAGCAGCTTGACAGGGGGCCAGACAGATACGCAGTATTTT. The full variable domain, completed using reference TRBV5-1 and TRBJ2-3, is KAGVTQTPRYLIKTRGQQVTLSCSPISGHRSVSWYQQTPGQGLQFLFEYFSETQRNKGNFPGRFSGRQFSNSRSEMNVSTLELGDSALYLCASSLTGGQTDTQYFGPGTRLTVL.

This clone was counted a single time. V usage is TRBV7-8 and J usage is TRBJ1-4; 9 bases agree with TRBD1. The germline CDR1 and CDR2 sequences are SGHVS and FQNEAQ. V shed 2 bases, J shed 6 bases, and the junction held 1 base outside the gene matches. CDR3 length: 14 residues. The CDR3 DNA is TGTGCCAGCAGCTTAAGGGACAGGGATGAAAAACTGTTTTTT. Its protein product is CASSLRDRDEKLFF.

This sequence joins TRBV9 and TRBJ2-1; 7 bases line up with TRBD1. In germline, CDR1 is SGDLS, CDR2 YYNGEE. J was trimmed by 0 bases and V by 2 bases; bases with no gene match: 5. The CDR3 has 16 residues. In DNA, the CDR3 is TGTGCCAGCAGCGTCTTGGGACAGAGCTCCTACAATGAGCAGTTCTTC. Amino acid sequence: CASSVLGQSSYNEQFF.

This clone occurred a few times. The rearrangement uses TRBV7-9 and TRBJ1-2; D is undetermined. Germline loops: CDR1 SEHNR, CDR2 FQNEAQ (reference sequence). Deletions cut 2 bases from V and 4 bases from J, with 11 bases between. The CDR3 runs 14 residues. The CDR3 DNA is TGTGCCAGCAGCTTAAGTGGTAGTGCCTATGGCTACACCTTC. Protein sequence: CASSLSGSAYGYTF.

CDR3 nucleotide sequence: TGTGCCAGCAGCCCGGGGTCCTGGAGCACTGAAGCTTTCTTT. This encodes CASSPGSWSTEAFF. The chain carries TRBV7-8 and TRBJ1-1; D uncertain. The CDR3 runs to 14 residues. V was shortened by 5 bases and J by 4 bases, with 14 bases between the two germline ends. CDR1 and CDR2 (germline): SGHVS, FQNEAQ.

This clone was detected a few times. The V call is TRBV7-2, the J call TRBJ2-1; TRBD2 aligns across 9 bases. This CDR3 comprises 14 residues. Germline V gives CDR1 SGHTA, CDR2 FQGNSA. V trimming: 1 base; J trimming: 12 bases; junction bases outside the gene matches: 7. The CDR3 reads CASSLGSGGQGQFF. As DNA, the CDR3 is TGTGCCAGCAGCTTAGGTAGCGGGGGTCAGGGGCAGTTCTTC.

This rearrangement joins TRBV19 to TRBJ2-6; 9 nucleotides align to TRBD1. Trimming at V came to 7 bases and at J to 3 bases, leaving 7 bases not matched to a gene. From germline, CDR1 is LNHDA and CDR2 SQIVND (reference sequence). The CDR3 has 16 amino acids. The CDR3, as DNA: TGTGCCAGTACCAGGACAGGGGCTGATGGGGCCAACGTCCTGACTTTC. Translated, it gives CASTRTGADGANVLTF.

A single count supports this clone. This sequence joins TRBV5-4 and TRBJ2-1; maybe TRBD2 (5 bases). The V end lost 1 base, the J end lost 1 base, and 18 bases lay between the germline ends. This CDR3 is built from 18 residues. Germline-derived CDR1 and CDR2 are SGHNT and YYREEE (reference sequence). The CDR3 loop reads CASSLIVFAGLSYNEQFF. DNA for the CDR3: TGTGCCAGCAGCTTGATCGTCTTTGCGGGCCTTTCCTACAATGAGCAGTTCTTC.

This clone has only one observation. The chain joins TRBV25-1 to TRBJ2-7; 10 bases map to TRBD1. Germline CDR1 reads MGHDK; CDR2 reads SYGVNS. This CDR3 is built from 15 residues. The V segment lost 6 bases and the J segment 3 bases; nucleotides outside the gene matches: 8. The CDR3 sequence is CASSHRGDRGYEQYF. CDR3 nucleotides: TGTGCCAGCAGCCATCGCGGGGACAGGGGCTACGAGCAGTACTTC.

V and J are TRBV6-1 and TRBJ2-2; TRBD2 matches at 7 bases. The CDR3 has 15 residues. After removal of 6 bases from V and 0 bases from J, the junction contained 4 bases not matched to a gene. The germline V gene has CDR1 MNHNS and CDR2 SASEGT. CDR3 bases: TGTGCCAGCAGCCACGGACTAGCGAACACCGGGGAGCTGTTTTTT. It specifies CASSHGLANTGELFF.

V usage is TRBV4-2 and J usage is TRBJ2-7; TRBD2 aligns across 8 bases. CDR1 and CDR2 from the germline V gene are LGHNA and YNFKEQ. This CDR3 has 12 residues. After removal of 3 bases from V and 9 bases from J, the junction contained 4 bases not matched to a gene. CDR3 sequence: CASSHRGGWQYF. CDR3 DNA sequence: TGTGCCAGCAGCCATCGGGGGGGGTGGCAGTACTTC.

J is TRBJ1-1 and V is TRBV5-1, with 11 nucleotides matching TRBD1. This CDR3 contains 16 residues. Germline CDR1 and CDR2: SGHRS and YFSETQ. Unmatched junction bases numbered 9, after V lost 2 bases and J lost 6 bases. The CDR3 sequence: CASSFGQGASWSEAFF. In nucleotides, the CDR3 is TGCGCCAGCAGCTTCGGACAGGGGGCTAGTTGGTCTGAAGCTTTCTTT.

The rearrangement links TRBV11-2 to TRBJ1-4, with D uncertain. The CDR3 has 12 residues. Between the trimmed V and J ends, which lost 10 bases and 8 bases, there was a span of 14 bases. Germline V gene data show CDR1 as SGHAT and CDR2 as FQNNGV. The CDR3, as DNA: TGTGCCACCTCGGGGTCCGACGAAAAACTGTTTTTT. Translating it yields CATSGSDEKLFF.

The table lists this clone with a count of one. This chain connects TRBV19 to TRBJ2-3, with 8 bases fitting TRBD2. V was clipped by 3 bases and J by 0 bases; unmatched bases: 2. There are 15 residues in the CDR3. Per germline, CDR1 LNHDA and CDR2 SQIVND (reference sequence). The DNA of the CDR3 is TGTGCCAGTAGTATGTCTAGCGGGAGCACAGATACGCAGTATTTT. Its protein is CASSMSSGSTDTQYF.

CDR3 protein: CATSRDHYPGDRGISNQPQHF. CDR3 coding DNA: TGTGCCACCAGCAGAGATCATTACCCGGGGGACAGGGGTATTAGCAATCAGCCCCAGCATTTT. The chain has TRBV15 and TRBJ1-5; 10 bases agree with TRBD1. The CDR3 sequence is 21 residues long. Germline loops: CDR1 LNHNV, CDR2 YYDKDF (reference sequence). V was pared by 0 bases and J by 0 bases, with 14 bases of the junction left unmatched.

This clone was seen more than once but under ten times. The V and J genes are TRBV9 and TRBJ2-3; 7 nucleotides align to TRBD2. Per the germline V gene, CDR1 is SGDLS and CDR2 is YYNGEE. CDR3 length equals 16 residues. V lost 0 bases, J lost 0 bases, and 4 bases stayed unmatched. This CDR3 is CASSVGAGVSTDTQYF. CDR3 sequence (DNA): TGTGCCAGCAGCGTAGGGGCGGGGGTTAGCACAGATACGCAGTATTTT.

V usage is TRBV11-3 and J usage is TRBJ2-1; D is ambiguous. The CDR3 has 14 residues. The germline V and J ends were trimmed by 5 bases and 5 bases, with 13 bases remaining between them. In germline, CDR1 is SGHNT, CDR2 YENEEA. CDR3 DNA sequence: TGTGCCAGCAGCCTAGGGCAGGTCAACAATGAGCAGTTCTTC. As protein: CASSLGQVNNEQFF. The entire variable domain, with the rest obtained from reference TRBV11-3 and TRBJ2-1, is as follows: EAGVVQSPRYKIIEKKQPVAFWCNPISGHNTLYWYLQNLGQGPELLIRYENEEAVDDSQLPKDRFSAERLKGVDSTLKIQPAELGDSAVYLCASSLGQVNNEQFFGPGTRLTVL.

The CDR3 is CASSQTTGSSSPSTEAFF. CDR3 coding DNA: TGCGCCAGCAGCCAAACAACGGGTTCATCCAGCCCGAGCACTGAAGCTTTCTTT. This chain links TRBV4-3 with TRBJ1-1, with D hard to call. Germline CDR1 LGHNA, CDR2 YSLEER. The CDR3 sequence is 18 residues long. The V and J ends lost 2 bases and 4 bases respectively, with 23 bases between them.